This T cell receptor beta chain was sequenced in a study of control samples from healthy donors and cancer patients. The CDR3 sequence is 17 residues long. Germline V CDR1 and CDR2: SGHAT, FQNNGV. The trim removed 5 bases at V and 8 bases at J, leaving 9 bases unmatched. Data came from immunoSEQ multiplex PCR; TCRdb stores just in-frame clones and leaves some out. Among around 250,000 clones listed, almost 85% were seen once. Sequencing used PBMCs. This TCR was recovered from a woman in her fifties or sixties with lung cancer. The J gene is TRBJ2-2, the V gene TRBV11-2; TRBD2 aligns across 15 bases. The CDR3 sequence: CASSPGLAGGHRGELFF. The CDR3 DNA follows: TGTGCCAGCAGCCCCGGACTAGCGGGGGGGCATAGGGGGGAGCTGTTTTTT.